This entry describes one TCR beta chain. The authors' processing: By means of reference gene primer amplification, nucleated cell counts were estimated. The protocol was immunoSEQ multiplex PCR, while the TCRdb copy is restricted to in-frame clones and leaves out a portion. V and J calls plus clone size are reproduced from that table; the DNA served to infer D and trimming. The data show 90,000 to 120,000 clones, roughly 88% seen once. These data come from a study of blood T cell repertoires in COVID-19. CDR1 is SGHNT, CDR2 YENEEA, per germline. Trimming removed 4 bases from V and 6 bases from J; junction bases left unmatched: 9. CDR3 length equals 15 residues.

The V gene is TRBV11-3, the J gene TRBJ2-7; TRBD1 aligns across 10 bases. The sample was peripheral blood. The clonotype originates from a human donor in a cohort sampled during active COVID-19. Written as DNA, the CDR3 is TGTGCCAGCAGCTCCGGATCCGGGACAGGGGCCGAGCAGTACTTC. As protein: CASSSGSGTGAEQYF. The full variable domain, in which reference TRBV11-3 and TRBJ2-7 provide the parts outside the CDR3, is EAGVVQSPRYKIIEKKQPVAFWCNPISGHNTLYWYLQNLGQGPELLIRYENEEAVDDSQLPKDRFSAERLKGVDSTLKIQPAELGDSAVYLCASSSGSGTGAEQYFGPGTRLTVT.